This is a list of T cell receptor beta chains from one sample in a study of blood T cells in healthy people across ages. TCRdb fed the 5' RACE reads into MiXCR, producing one record per CDR3 protein. Among some 760,000 distinct CDR3 sequences, 25% were seen once, and the ten largest hold around 9.2%. The sample was also linked to a second study, of T cells of mothers and their children.

Sequenced material: blood. All receptors come from a boy younger than 18 in good health. Both conserved end residues are part of each CDR3. D genes are given only for firm matches. A clone size is listed for some rows: how often the clone was seen (once, few, many), or a class if it is expanded.

>NA|TRBV20-1|NA|TRBJ2-7
TGCAGTGCTAGAGATATCGGACACGAGCAGTACTTC
CSARDIGHEQYF
>NA|TRBV7-9|few|TRBJ2-7
TGTGCCAGCAGCTCGTGGACAGCCTACGAGCAGTACTTC
CASSSWTAYEQYF
>NA|TRBV28|once|TRBJ2-3
TGTGCCAGCACTGAGGGATTCACAGATACGCAGTATTTT
CASTEGFTDTQYF
>TRBD1|TRBV12-3/TRBV12-4|NA|TRBJ2-4
TGTGCCAGCAGCCAAGACGGAGACAGGGTAGCTACAACGCGTATAGCCAAAAACATTCAGTACTTC
CASSQDGDRVATTRIAKNIQYF
>NA|TRBV4-2|few|TRBJ2-1
TGTGCCAGCAGCCAAGATCCGGAACAGTACAATGAGCAGTTCTTC
CASSQDPEQYNEQFF
>TRBD1|TRBV7-2|few|TRBJ2-1
TGTGCCAGCAGTCAACAGGGGTTTTTCTCCTACAATGAGCAGTTCTTC
CASSQQGFFSYNEQFF
>NA|TRBV3-1|few|TRBJ1-4
TGTGCCAGCAGCCGCAGAGACCCCACTAATGAAAAACTGTTTTTT
CASSRRDPTNEKLFF
>NA|TRBV29-1|few|TRBJ2-7
TGCAGCGTTGAAGGGGTGGACGAGCAGTACTTC
CSVEGVDEQYF
>NA|TRBV12-3/TRBV12-4|NA|TRBJ1-2
TGTGCCAGCAGTCCATGGCCCCTTGCCCGCTATGGCTACACCTTC
CASSPWPLARYGYTF
>NA|TRBV24-1|few|TRBJ2-5
TGTGCCACCACCAGGACTTTCAAAACCCAGTACTTC
CATTRTFKTQYF
>TRBD1|TRBV19|few|TRBJ1-2
TGTGCCAGTAGTCCGACAGGGGCCAAGACCTATGGCTACACCTTC
CASSPTGAKTYGYTF
>NA|TRBV6-1|few|TRBJ2-3
TGTGCCAGCAGTGCAGGGTGGGCAGATACGCAGTATTTT
CASSAGWADTQYF
>NA|TRBV15|NA|TRBJ2-7
TGTGCCACCAGCACAGGGGTCGTCTACGAGCAGTACTTC
CATSTGVVYEQYF
>NA|TRBV7-9|NA|TRBJ2-7
TGTGCCAGCAGCTCCACCCCTTGGGGGGAAGTAATATACGAGCAGTACTTC
CASSSTPWGEVIYEQYF
>TRBD2|TRBV13|NA|TRBJ2-1
TGTGCCAGCAGCCCTACCCTACGGATGACTAGCGGGAGGGTTGGTGAGCAGTTCTTC
CASSPTLRMTSGRVGEQFF
>TRBD1|TRBV20-1|NA|TRBJ1-2
TGCAGTGCTAGAGGTAGACAGGGCCAGGGCTACACCTTC
CSARGRQGQGYTF